The TCR beta chain described here comes from a study of response to subunit inactivated influenza vaccine. General observations from the study: The study's authors posited that every seasonal influenza vaccination enlists few new T cells.

Worth noting for this clonotype: Antigen: not known.

TCRdb re-derived calls from the RT-PCR reads in MiXCR, one entry per CDR3 protein. In the table there are about 530,000 distinct CDR3 sequences, approximately 12% of which are singletons. Trimming took 1 base from V and 1 from J, leaving 7 bases between them. The CDR3 has 15 amino acids. Germline V gives CDR1 SGHTA, CDR2 FQGNSA. The origin of this receptor is a man over 45 who received an inactivated influenza vaccine. Material: PBMCs from blood, obtained roughly 45 days after vaccination. The chain carries TRBV7-2 and TRBJ2-2; D not resolved. In DNA form, the CDR3 reads TGTGCCAGCAGCTTAGGGGTATTGAACACCGGGGAGCTGTTTTTT. This codes for CASSLGVLNTGELFF. Using reference TRBV7-2 and TRBJ2-2 for the parts outside the CDR3, the full variable domain is GAGVSQSPSNKVTEKGKDVELRCDPISGHTALYWYRQSLGQGLEFLIYFQGNSAPDKSGLPSDRFSAERTGGSVSTLTIQRTQQEDSAVYLCASSLGVLNTGELFFGEGSRLTVL.